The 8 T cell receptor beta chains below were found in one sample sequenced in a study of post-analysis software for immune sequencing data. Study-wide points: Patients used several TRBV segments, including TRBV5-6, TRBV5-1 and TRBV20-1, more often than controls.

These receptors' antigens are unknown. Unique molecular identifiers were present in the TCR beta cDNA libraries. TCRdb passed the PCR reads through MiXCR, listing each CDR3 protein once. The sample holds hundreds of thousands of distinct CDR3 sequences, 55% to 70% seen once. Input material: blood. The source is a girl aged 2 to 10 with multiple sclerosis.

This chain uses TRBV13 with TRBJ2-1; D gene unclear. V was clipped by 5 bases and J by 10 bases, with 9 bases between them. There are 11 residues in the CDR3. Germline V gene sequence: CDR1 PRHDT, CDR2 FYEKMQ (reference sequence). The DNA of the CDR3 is TGTGCCAGCAGCATCAGACACGAGCAGTTCTTC. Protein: CASSIRHEQFF.

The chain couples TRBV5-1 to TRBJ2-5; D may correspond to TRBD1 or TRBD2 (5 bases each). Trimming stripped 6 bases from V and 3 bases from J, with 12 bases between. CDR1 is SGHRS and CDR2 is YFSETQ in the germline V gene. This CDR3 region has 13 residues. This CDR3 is CASTAGSEETQYF. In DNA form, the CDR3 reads TGCGCCAGCACGGCAGGGAGCGAAGAGACCCAGTACTTC.

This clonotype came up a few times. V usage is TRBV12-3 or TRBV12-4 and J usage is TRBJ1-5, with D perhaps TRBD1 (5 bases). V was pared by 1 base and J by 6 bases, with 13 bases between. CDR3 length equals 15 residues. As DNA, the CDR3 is TGTGCCAGCAGTTTAGGGGGCAGAAAGGGTCAGCCCCAGCATTTT. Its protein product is CASSLGGRKGQPQHF.

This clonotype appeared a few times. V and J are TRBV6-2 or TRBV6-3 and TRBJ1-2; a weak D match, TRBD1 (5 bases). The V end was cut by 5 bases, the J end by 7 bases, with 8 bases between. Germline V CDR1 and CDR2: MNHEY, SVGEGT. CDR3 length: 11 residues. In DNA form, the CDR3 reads TGTGCCAGCAGTCAGGGAGTTGGCTACACCTTC. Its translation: CASSQGVGYTF.

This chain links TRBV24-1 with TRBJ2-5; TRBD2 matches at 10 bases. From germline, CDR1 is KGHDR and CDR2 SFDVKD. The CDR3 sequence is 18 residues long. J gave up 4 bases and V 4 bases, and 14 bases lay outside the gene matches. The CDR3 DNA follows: TGTGCCACCAGTGAACAAAGAGCGGGGGGGCTAGATAGAGAGACCCAGTACTTC. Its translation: CATSEQRAGGLDRETQYF.

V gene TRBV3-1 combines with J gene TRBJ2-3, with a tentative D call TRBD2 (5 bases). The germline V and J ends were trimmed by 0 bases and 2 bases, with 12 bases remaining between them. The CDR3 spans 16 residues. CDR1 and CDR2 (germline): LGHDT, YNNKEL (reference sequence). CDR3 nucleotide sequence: TGTGCCAGCAGCCAAGAAGAGGCCGGGAACACAGATACGCAGTATTTT. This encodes CASSQEEAGNTDTQYF.

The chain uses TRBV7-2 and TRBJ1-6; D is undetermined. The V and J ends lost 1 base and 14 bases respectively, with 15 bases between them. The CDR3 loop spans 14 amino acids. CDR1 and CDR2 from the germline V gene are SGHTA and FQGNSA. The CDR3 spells CASSLGVTGTALHF. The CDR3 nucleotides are TGTGCCAGCAGCTTAGGGGTTACGGGTACGGCCCTCCACTTT.

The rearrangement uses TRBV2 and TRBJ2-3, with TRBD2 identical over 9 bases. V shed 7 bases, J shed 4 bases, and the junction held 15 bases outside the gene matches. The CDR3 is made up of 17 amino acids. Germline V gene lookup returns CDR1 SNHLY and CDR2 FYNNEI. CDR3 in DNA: TGTGCCAGCATGATACCCTTGACTAGCGGCATCCCAGATACGCAGTATTTT. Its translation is CASMIPLTSGIPDTQYF.